Each of the 2 T cell receptor beta chains below was sequenced from the same sample in a study of cytomegalovirus exposure and HLA in healthy donors. The study ran its PCR with 60 Vbeta and 13 Jbeta primers. Produced via immunoSEQ multiplex PCR; TCRdb's table is partial and in-frame only. The table has about 60,000 clones, approximately 89% seen once. The sequencing sample was made of PBMCs. These receptors were obtained from a man in his late teens or twenties in good health and CMV-seronegative.

The chain links TRBV28 to TRBJ2-6; D call uncertain. Trimming stripped 5 bases from V and 4 bases from J, with 9 bases between. The CDR3 extends over 14 amino acids. Germline lookup yields CDR1 MDHEN and CDR2 SYDVKM. The CDR3 loop is CASSPPVGANVLTF. DNA for the CDR3: TGTGCCAGCAGTCCCCCGGTCGGGGCCAACGTCCTGACTTTC. The complete variable domain, with remaining parts taken from reference TRBV28 and TRBJ2-6, reads DVKVTQSSRYLVKRTGEKVFLECVQDMDHENMFWYRQDPGLGLRLIYFSYDVKMKEKGDIPEGYSVSREKKERFSLILESASTNQTSMYLCASSPPVGANVLTFGAGSRLTVL.

The gene calls are TRBV15 and TRBJ2-4, with TRBD1 as a possible D gene (6 bases). This CDR3 spans 14 amino acids. Looked up from germline, CDR1 is LNHNV and CDR2 is YYDKDF (reference sequence). The V gene lost 0 bases and the J gene lost 5 bases, with 8 bases spanning the gap. The CDR3 sequence: CATSRDTGQNIQYF. CDR3 coding DNA: TGTGCCACCAGCAGAGACACAGGGCAAAACATTCAGTACTTC. Drawing the rest from reference TRBV15 and TRBJ2-4, the complete variable domain is DAMVIQNPRYQVTQFGKPVTLSCSQTLNHNVMYWYQQKSSQAPKLLFHYYDKDFNNEADTPDNFQSRRPNTSFCFLDIRSPGLGDTAMYLCATSRDTGQNIQYFGAGTRLSVL.